This section outlines one TCR beta chain sequence together with its context. The record originates from a study of blood T cell repertoires in COVID-19. Study as a whole: The United States, Italy and Spain supplied acute and convalescent COVID-19 samples. PBMCs, B-cell-depleted T cells, or T cells provided the cDNA or gDNA that made up the material.

Profiling relied on immunoSEQ multiplex PCR, and the TCRdb table lists in-frame clones only, not all of them. The sample carries a few hundred thousand clones, about 90% recorded once. CDR1 and CDR2 from the germline V gene are SGDLS and YYNGEE. Deletions cut 3 bases from V and 1 base from J, with 13 bases between. This CDR3 comprises 15 residues. Patients of the Seattle cohort, enrolled during active infection, were followed longitudinally. This clonotype originated in a woman aged 60 to 75 with COVID-19, enrolled during active disease. Source material: peripheral blood. The chain links TRBV9 to TRBJ2-5; possible D gene TRBD2, 6 bases. As DNA, the CDR3 is TGTGCCAGCAGCGCCGGGAGCAGGCTCCAAGAGACCCAGTACTTC. It specifies CASSAGSRLQETQYF.